Shown below are 17 T cell receptor beta chains from a single sample sequenced in a study of T-cell reconstitution after alpha-beta-depleted transplantation in children. Unique molecular identifiers were used to barcode this TCRbeta library. TCRdb called the PCR reads again in MiXCR, with one record for every CDR3 protein. This table has roughly 120,000 distinct CDR3 sequences, 20% to 25% appearing once. The source material was PBMCs, mostly from graft donor cells, sampled 180 days after TCRalphabeta/CD19-depleted stem cell transplant. The receptor set was obtained from a male patient between 2 and 10 years old who had a stem cell transplant for chronic granulomatous disease, so the T cells may come from the graft donor.

This clonotype has ten or more counts. V is TRBV7-7 and J is TRBJ2-2; either TRBD1 or TRBD2 may supply D (5 bases each). The CDR3 covers 13 residues. CDR1 SSHAT and CDR2 FNYEAQ come from the germline V gene (reference sequence). Trimming stripped 5 bases from V and 7 bases from J, with 11 bases between. CDR3 in DNA: TGTGCCAGCAGCAAGGGGACGGTCGGGGAGCTGTTTTTT. Protein sequence: CASSKGTVGELFF.

This clonotype was counted many times. The chain combines TRBV20-1 with TRBJ2-7; D perhaps matches TRBD1 (5 bases). The length of the CDR3 is 15 residues. Germline lookup yields CDR1 DFQATT and CDR2 SNEGSKA (reference sequence). V dropped 6 bases and J dropped 0 bases, with 18 bases sitting between them. CDR3 in amino acids: CSAPLARVSSYEQYF. In DNA, the CDR3 is TGCAGTGCCCCCCTGGCCAGGGTAAGCTCCTACGAGCAGTACTTC.

This clonotype has a single count. The rearrangement joins TRBV30 to TRBJ2-1; 9 positions agree with TRBD1. Germline lookup yields CDR1 GTSNPN and CDR2 SVGIG (reference sequence). This CDR3 has 14 residues. The V segment lost 3 bases and the J segment 6 bases; nucleotides outside the gene matches: 6. CDR3: CAWRNTGGLNEQFF. CDR3 DNA: TGTGCCTGGAGAAACACAGGGGGCCTCAATGAGCAGTTCTTC.

This clonotype was detected only a few times. This sequence joins TRBV20-1 and TRBJ2-1; the D gene is possibly TRBD1 (5 bases). Germline V lookup: CDR1 DFQATT, CDR2 SNEGSKA (reference sequence). The CDR3 totals 16 residues. The V and J ends lost 2 bases and 4 bases respectively, with 18 bases between them. CDR3 sequence: CSARSIWGRGYNEQFF. Written as DNA, the CDR3 is TGCAGTGCTAGATCCATTTGGGGAAGGGGTTACAATGAGCAGTTCTTC.

CDR3 loop: CASSSESVGVTEAFF. The CDR3 DNA sequence: TGTGCCAGCAGTTCCGAGTCCGTCGGGGTCACTGAAGCTTTCTTT. This chain links TRBV12-3 or TRBV12-4 with TRBJ1-1; D not resolved. This CDR3 is built from 15 residues. V lost 4 bases, J lost 4 bases, and 16 bases lay in between.

This clonotype was counted many times. The rearrangement uses TRBV20-1 and TRBJ2-3; 7 nucleotides agree with TRBD2. V dropped 4 bases and J dropped 1; count of bases not matched to a gene: 2. This CDR3 contains 13 residues. CDR1 and CDR2 from the germline V gene are DFQATT and SNEGSKA (reference sequence). Here the CDR3 reads CSAKRDGTDTQYF. CDR3 DNA: TGCAGTGCTAAGCGGGACGGCACAGATACGCAGTATTTT.

This clonotype was counted between two and nine times. The genes are TRBV5-6 and TRBJ2-3, with 10 bases identical to TRBD1. J was trimmed by 2 bases and V by 4 bases; bases with no gene match: 10. The CDR3 is made up of 17 amino acids. The germline gives CDR1 SGHDT, CDR2 YYEEEE. The CDR3 DNA sequence: TGTGCCAGCAGCCGACAGGGGGCCGCTACTTTCACAGATACGCAGTATTTT. This encodes CASSRQGAATFTDTQYF.

J is TRBJ1-4 and V is TRBV20-1; TRBD1 is a possible D gene (6 bases). The CDR3 sequence is 14 residues long. V was trimmed by 6 bases and J by 1 base, leaving 12 bases between them. Germline CDR1 is DFQATT and CDR2 is SNEGSKA (reference sequence). CDR3 amino acids: CSAPPRGTNEKLFF. The CDR3, as DNA: TGCAGTGCACCCCCCAGGGGAACTAATGAAAAACTGTTTTTT.

The V and J genes are TRBV25-1 and TRBJ2-1; 10 bases agree with TRBD1. Germline CDR1 reads MGHDK; CDR2 reads SYGVNS. The ends lost 10 bases at V and 0 bases at J; junction bases unmatched: 12. CDR3 size: 17 residues. This CDR3 is CATEEWTGGSSYNEQFF. CDR3 coding DNA: TGTGCCACCGAAGAATGGACAGGGGGGAGCTCCTACAATGAGCAGTTCTTC.

J is TRBJ1-1 and V is TRBV7-2; perhaps TRBD1 as D (6 bases). The CDR3 runs to 15 residues. Trimming shortened V by 3 bases and J by 4 bases, and 15 bases separated the two germline ends. The germline V gene encodes CDR1 SGHTA and CDR2 FQGNSA. In nucleotides, the CDR3 is TGTGCCAGCAGCTTGGGGGGGACACTCACCACTGAAGCTTTCTTT. Its protein product is CASSLGGTLTTEAFF.

This clonotype has more than one count but fewer than ten. The V call is TRBV29-1, the J call TRBJ2-7; TRBD2 is a possible D gene (5 bases). Germline CDR1 SQVTM, CDR2 ANQGSEA. The V and J ends lost 5 bases and 7 bases respectively, with 15 bases between them. The CDR3 spans 12 residues. For the CDR3, the DNA is TGCAGCGTTCGCCTCGACGGCGGGGAGCAGTACTTC. This gives the protein CSVRLDGGEQYF.

At least ten counts were recorded for this clonotype. In DNA form, the CDR3 reads TGTGCCAGCAGCCCCACTTTGGCGGGGGCAGGGGAGCAGTTCTTC. Its translation: CASSPTLAGAGEQFF. The chain recombines TRBV12-3 or TRBV12-4 with TRBJ2-1; D perhaps matches TRBD2 (7 bases). CDR3 length: 15 amino acids. Trimming left V 6 bases short and J 10 bases short, with 22 bases between.

Ten or more counts support this clonotype. The gene calls are TRBV2 and TRBJ2-3; D ambiguous. V gave up 8 bases and J gave up 5 bases, with 5 bases separating them. This CDR3 has 10 residues. Germline lookup yields CDR1 SNHLY and CDR2 FYNNEI. The DNA of the CDR3 is TGTGCCAGCGACGAAGATACGCAGTATTTT. The encoded protein is CASDEDTQYF.

The chain couples TRBV7-3 to TRBJ2-1; 8 bases are shared with TRBD2. The J segment lost 6 bases and the V segment lost 1 base, leaving 2 bases of the junction unmatched. CDR3 size: 14 residues. CDR1 and CDR2 from the germline V gene are SGHTA and FQGTGA. The CDR3 coding sequence is TGTGCCAGCAGCTTAATCGGGAGGGGCAATGAGCAGTTCTTC. As protein: CASSLIGRGNEQFF.

This clonotype was seen a handful of times. The chain carries TRBV7-2 and TRBJ2-1, with D unresolved. This CDR3 is built from 14 residues. The germline V gene encodes CDR1 SGHTA and CDR2 FQGNSA. The V gene lost 0 bases and the J gene lost 10 bases, with 13 bases spanning the gap. The chain's CDR3 is CASSLAFGRGEQFF. DNA for the CDR3: TGTGCCAGCAGCTTAGCGTTCGGTCGTGGAGAGCAGTTCTTC. The variable domain in full, with the rest retrieved from reference TRBV7-2 and TRBJ2-1, is GAGVSQSPSNKVTEKGKDVELRCDPISGHTALYWYRQSLGQGLEFLIYFQGNSAPDKSGLPSDRFSAERTGGSVSTLTIQRTQQEDSAVYLCASSLAFGRGEQFFGPGTRLTVL.

This clonotype was observed a few times. This chain connects TRBV12-3 or TRBV12-4 to TRBJ1-6; D is uncertain. This CDR3 has 14 residues. Trimming stripped 0 bases from V and 7 bases from J, with 7 bases between. For the CDR3, the DNA is TGTGCCAGCAGTTTAGCGTTAGGGAATTCACCCCTCCACTTT. This encodes CASSLALGNSPLHF.

At least ten counts were recorded for this clonotype. The chain recombines TRBV20-1 with TRBJ1-2; D is unclear. The V and J ends lost 2 bases and 0 bases respectively, with 10 bases between them. The CDR3 runs 14 residues. CDR1 is DFQATT, CDR2 SNEGSKA, per germline (reference sequence). CDR3 loop: CSARPLGANYGYTF. CDR3 bases: TGCAGTGCTAGACCTTTAGGTGCTAACTATGGCTACACCTTC.